The source of this TCR beta chain is a study of blood T cell repertoires in COVID-19. Study overall: Researchers got acute and convalescent COVID-19 samples from the United States, Italy and Spain.

Measured with immunoSEQ multiplex PCR; TCRdb has only the in-frame clones, and not every one. Counted here are some 670,000 clones, more than 80% occurring once; the ten biggest clones make up over 0.2%. The V gene end was trimmed by 5 bases and the J gene end by 1 base; junction bases not matched to a gene: 3. Germline loops: CDR1 MDHEN, CDR2 SYDVKM. This CDR3 is built from 15 residues. This sequence was found in a woman aged 18-35 years with acute or convalescent COVID-19. Sequencing input: peripheral blood. V gene TRBV28 combines with J gene TRBJ2-3, with TRBD2 matching 10 bases. CDR3 in DNA: TGTGCCAGCAGTCGAAGCGGGGGGGGCACAGATACGCAGTATTTT. Its protein product is CASSRSGGGTDTQYF.